A selection of T cell receptor beta chains follows, all from one sample in a study of blood T cell repertoires in COVID-19. The data were produced by immunoSEQ multiplex PCR, yet TCRdb's version contains in-frame clones alone and is incomplete. The repertoire has about 58,000 clones, about 90% of them found once; the top ten carry around 1.5%. The sequenced sample was peripheral blood. These receptors were taken from a man aged 55 to 69 with acute or convalescent COVID-19. CDR3s include the opening cysteine and the closing phenylalanine or tryptophan. The D gene is left open where the match is weak. Size tells how often a clone was seen (once, few, many) or the class of an expanded clone, and some rows leave it out.

d_gene | j_gene | v_gene | abundance | CDR3aa | CDR3nt
TRBD2 | TRBJ2-7 | TRBV7-2 | . | CASSFLLADSYEQYF | TGTGCCAGCAGCTTCCTTCTAGCGGACTCCTACGAGCAGTACTTC
TRBD1 | TRBJ2-1 | TRBV28 | . | CASSPVARQGGNEQFF | TGTGCCAGCAGTCCAGTTGCCAGACAGGGGGGCAATGAGCAGTTCTTC
. | TRBJ1-5 | TRBV19 | once | CASSTAQGGNQPQHF | TGTGCCAGTAGTACAGCACAAGGAGGCAATCAGCCCCAGCATTTT
TRBD1 | TRBJ1-1 | TRBV19 | . | CASRPGQGTEAFF | TGTGCCAGTAGACCGGGACAGGGCACTGAAGCTTTCTTT
TRBD1 | TRBJ1-3 | TRBV6-5 | . | CASSRGQISGNTIYF | TGTGCCAGCAGTCGGGGACAGATTTCTGGAAACACCATATATTTT
. | TRBJ1-6 | TRBV10-2 | . | CASRGRGNSPLHF | TGCGCCAGCAGGGGGCGAGGCAATTCACCCCTCCACTTT
. | TRBJ1-1 | TRBV28 | . | CASSLGQLAVAFF | TGTGCCAGCAGTTTGGGGCAACTGGCTGTGGCTTTCTTT
TRBD1 | TRBJ2-7 | TRBV7-8 | . | CASSSLTGGSYEQYF | TGTGCCAGCAGCTCTCTGACAGGGGGTTCCTACGAGCAGTACTTC
TRBD1 | TRBJ2-7 | TRBV10-3 | . | CAISESLVGQGAYEQYF | TGTGCCATCAGTGAGTCTTTGGTCGGTCAGGGGGCGTACGAGCAGTACTTC
TRBD2 | TRBJ2-5 | TRBV5-4 | . | CASSFGGATSQETQYF | TGTGCCAGCAGCTTCGGGGGGGCTACATCCCAAGAGACCCAGTACTTC
. | TRBJ1-5 | TRBV6-5 | . | CASSPTPDSNQPQHF | TGTGCCAGCAGTCCGACACCTGATAGCAATCAGCCCCAGCATTTT
. | TRBJ1-2 | TRBV9 | few | CASSVGGRGRGYTF | TGTGCCAGCAGCGTAGGGGGGCGAGGGCGTGGCTACACCTTC
TRBD1 | TRBJ2-7 | TRBV6-2/TRBV6-3 | once | CASSRGQVGYEQYF | TGTGCCAGCAGCCGTGGACAGGTGGGCTACGAGCAGTACTTC
TRBD2 | TRBJ2-5 | TRBV6-2/TRBV6-3 | . | CASSPTRTSGRGETQYF | TGTGCCAGCAGTCCAACCCGGACTAGCGGGAGAGGAGAGACCCAGTACTTC
TRBD1 | TRBJ1-2 | TRBV18 | . | CASSPRDRGPSRTGGYTF | TGTGCCAGCTCACCACGGGACAGGGGGCCGAGTAGGACCGGTGGCTACACCTTC
. | TRBJ2-4 | TRBV28 | . | CASSLRTTSPAKNIQYF | TGTGCCAGCAGTTTGCGGACTACTTCGCCGGCCAAAAACATTCAGTACTTC
TRBD2 | TRBJ2-7 | TRBV11-3 | . | CASSLGPSGSSYEQYF | TGTGCCAGCAGCTTGGGTCCTAGCGGCAGCTCCTACGAGCAGTACTTC
. | TRBJ2-7 | TRBV6-1 | . | CASSETGAGRYYEQYF | TGTGCCAGCAGTGAAACGGGTGCGGGAAGATACTACGAGCAGTACTTC
. | TRBJ1-1 | TRBV27 | . | CASSRGIDTEAFF | TGTGCCAGCAGTCGAGGGATCGACACTGAAGCTTTCTTT
. | TRBJ2-2 | TRBV11-3 | . | CASSLAPPWGAGTGELFF | TGTGCCAGCAGCTTAGCCCCCCCTTGGGGCGCGGGGACCGGGGAGCTGTTTTTT
. | TRBJ2-1 | TRBV14 | . | CASSQSTLLGADEQFF | TGTGCCAGCAGCCAATCTACCCTCCTAGGAGCAGATGAGCAGTTCTTC
. | TRBJ2-3 | TRBV20-1 | . | CSASPGEDTQYF | TGCAGTGCTAGTCCCGGTGAGGATACGCAGTATTTT
. | TRBJ1-2 | TRBV7-2 | . | CASRDTPNYGYTF | TGTGCCAGCAGGGACACACCTAACTATGGCTACACCTTC
. | TRBJ1-3 | TRBV13 | . | CASSSRGRGSGNTIYF | TGTGCCAGCAGCTCCCGGGGGAGGGGGAGTGGAAACACCATATATTTT
. | TRBJ1-6 | TRBV28 | . | CASLRPAAGIDSPLHF | TGTGCCAGCCTCAGGCCGGCGGCAGGGATCGATTCACCCCTCCACTTT
. | TRBJ1-2 | TRBV20-1 | . | CSARTNYGYTF | TGCAGTGCTAGAACTAATTATGGCTACACCTTC
. | TRBJ2-7 | TRBV21-1 | . | CASSKIIRSLRSYEQYF | TGTGCCAGCAGCAAAATTATTCGGTCCCTTCGCTCCTACGAGCAGTACTTC
TRBD2 | TRBJ2-1 | TRBV5-1 | . | CASSQDGDYRNEQFF | TGCGCCAGCAGCCAAGATGGGGACTACCGCAATGAGCAGTTCTTC
TRBD1 | TRBJ2-2 | TRBV4-3 | . | CASSQDTLSTGGISGELFF | TGCGCCAGCAGCCAAGACACCCTCTCGACAGGGGGTATCTCCGGGGAGCTGTTTTTT
. | TRBJ1-1 | TRBV5-1 | . | CASSVGGRGTEAFF | TGCGCCAGCAGCGTGGGGGGGCGAGGCACTGAAGCTTTCTTT
. | TRBJ1-2 | TRBV6-6 | . | CASTPGGGNYGYTF | TGTGCCAGCACCCCCGGCGGGGGTAACTATGGCTACACCTTC
TRBD2 | TRBJ2-1 | TRBV27 | . | CASQLAVVENEQFF | TGTGCCTCACAACTAGCGGTCGTCGAGAATGAGCAGTTCTTC
. | TRBJ1-5 | TRBV6-5 | . | CASSYAGDNQPQHF | TGTGCCAGCAGTTATGCCGGGGACAATCAGCCCCAGCATTTT
. | TRBJ1-2 | TRBV6-5 | once | CASSLDRNYGYTF | TGTGCCAGCAGCCTCGACAGGAACTATGGCTACACCTTC
. | TRBJ1-6 | TRBV9 | . | CASSAGNSPLHF | TGTGCCAGCAGCGCCGGTAATTCACCCCTCCACTTT
TRBD2 | TRBJ2-7 | TRBV6-6 | . | CASSYVREGRYEQYF | TGTGCCAGCAGTTACGTCCGGGAGGGTAGGTACGAGCAGTACTTC
. | TRBJ2-5 | TRBV29-1 | . | CSVEMGQETQYF | TGCAGCGTTGAAATGGGCCAGGAGACCCAGTACTTC
. | TRBJ2-2 | TRBV6-5 | few | CASSYPSGVGTGELFF | TGTGCCAGCAGTTACCCCTCGGGGGTGGGCACCGGGGAGCTGTTTTTT
. | TRBJ2-1 | TRBV5-4 | . | CASSGRAGSSYNEQFF | TGTGCCAGCAGCGGTCGGGCGGGGAGCTCCTACAATGAGCAGTTCTTC
. | TRBJ1-2 | TRBV5-1 | . | CASRLETPGIYGYTF | TGCGCCAGTCGATTAGAAACTCCAGGGATCTATGGCTACACCTTC
TRBD1 | TRBJ1-1 | TRBV3-1/TRBV3-2 | . | CASSLQGASTEAFF | TGTGCCAGCAGCCTACAGGGGGCGAGCACTGAAGCTTTCTTT
TRBD1 | TRBJ1-4 | TRBV9 | . | CASSVGTGRTNEKLFF | TGTGCCAGCAGCGTGGGGACAGGGCGGACCAACGAAAAACTGTTTTTT
. | TRBJ1-1 | TRBV29-1 | . | CSALRGGSEAFF | TGCAGCGCCCTCCGGGGAGGGTCTGAAGCTTTCTTT
TRBD1 | TRBJ1-1 | TRBV11-3 | . | CASSTRDRVEAFF | TGTGCCAGCAGCACCCGGGACAGGGTTGAAGCTTTCTTT
TRBD1 | TRBJ2-5 | TRBV11-3 | . | CASSPRDRGGSETQYF | TGTGCCAGCAGCCCCCGGGACAGGGGTGGGTCGGAGACCCAGTACTTC
TRBD1 | TRBJ2-1 | TRBV5-1 | . | CASQTGTGGFNEQFF | TGCGCCAGCCAGACCGGGACAGGGGGCTTCAATGAGCAGTTCTTC
. | TRBJ2-1 | TRBV4-2 | . | CASSPSRGYNEQFF | TGTGCCAGCAGCCCTTCTCGCGGCTACAATGAGCAGTTCTTC
TRBD2 | TRBJ2-7 | TRBV29-1 | . | CSVTGTSGSKYEQYF | TGCAGCGTCACAGGGACTAGCGGGAGTAAGTACGAGCAGTACTTC
TRBD2 | TRBJ2-7 | TRBV24-1 | . | CATSMTGGYEQYF | TGTGCCACCTCTATGACCGGGGGGTACGAGCAGTACTTC
. | TRBJ1-4 | TRBV7-9 | . | CASSVNRANEKLFF | TGTGCCAGCAGCGTAAACAGGGCTAATGAGAAACTGTTTTTT
. | TRBJ2-3 | TRBV21-1 | . | CASSSPGLAGGSSSTDTQYF | TGTGCCAGCAGTTCCCCCGGGTTAGCGGGAGGCAGTTCTAGCACAGATACGCAGTATTTT
TRBD1 | TRBJ2-5 | TRBV24-1 | . | CATSDSSTGGRETQYF | TGTGCCACCAGTGATAGCTCAACAGGGGGCCGGGAGACCCAGTACTTC
. | TRBJ2-7 | TRBV4-3 | . | CASSQDKWTYEQYF | TGCGCCAGCAGCCAAGATAAGTGGACTTACGAGCAGTACTTC
. | TRBJ1-2 | TRBV10-3 | . | CAIMGHAEANYGYTF | TGTGCCATCATGGGACACGCGGAAGCTAACTATGGCTACACCTTC
TRBD1 | TRBJ2-6 | TRBV7-2 | . | CASSLGDSYTGANVLTF | TGTGCCAGCAGCTTAGGGGACAGTTATACTGGGGCCAACGTCCTGACTTTC
TRBD1 | TRBJ2-3 | TRBV10-3 | . | CAIREPGTGADTQYF | TGTGCCATCAGGGAACCCGGGACAGGGGCAGATACGCAGTATTTT
TRBD1 | TRBJ1-2 | TRBV10-3 | few | CAISEPREDRGPYGYTF | TGTGCCATCAGTGAACCCAGGGAAGACAGGGGGCCGTATGGCTACACCTTC
. | TRBJ1-1 | TRBV25-1 | . | CASSELDGGYTEAFF | TGTGCCAGCAGTGAATTGGACGGGGGTTACACTGAAGCTTTCTTT
. | TRBJ1-5 | TRBV19 | few | CASTTGLSNQPQHF | TGTGCCAGTACGACGGGACTCTCTAATCAGCCCCAGCATTTT